The 10 T cell receptor beta chains listed next were all sequenced from one sample in a study of blood T cell repertoires in COVID-19. The data were produced by immunoSEQ multiplex PCR, yet TCRdb's version contains in-frame clones alone and is incomplete. The sample has some 290,000 clones, approximately 91% seen once. Sequencing input: PBMCs or T cells enriched from blood (not recorded which). Every receptor here comes from a woman aged 40-49 years with acute COVID-19.

The rearrangement joins TRBV7-8 to TRBJ1-2; 7 bases fit TRBD1. Germline CDR1 SGHVS, CDR2 FQNEAQ. CDR3 length: 15 residues. J gave up 4 bases and V 1 base, and 6 bases lay outside the gene matches. Here the CDR3 DNA reads TGTGCCAGCAGCTTAGATTCCGGGACAGTCTATGGCTACACCTTC. Protein product: CASSLDSGTVYGYTF.

V and J are TRBV7-2 and TRBJ2-3, with 11 bases fitting TRBD2. Per germline, CDR1 SGHTA and CDR2 FQGNSA. V dropped 3 bases and J dropped 0; count of bases not matched to a gene: 2. The CDR3 sequence is 16 residues long. The CDR3 sequence: CASSLGLAASTDTQYF. The CDR3 DNA follows: TGTGCCAGCAGCTTGGGACTAGCGGCCAGCACAGATACGCAGTATTTT.

CDR3 protein: CASRLAGGTYEQYF. The CDR3 DNA is TGTGCCAGCAGACTAGCGGGAGGGACCTACGAGCAGTACTTC. This sequence joins TRBV5-6 and TRBJ2-7; TRBD2 matches at 13 bases. The ends lost 5 bases at V and 2 bases at J; junction bases unmatched: 1. Looked up from germline, CDR1 is SGHDT and CDR2 is YYEEEE. This CDR3 contains 14 residues.

The CDR3 DNA sequence: TGTGCCAGCAGTGCGACAGGGACCCATGGCTACACCTTC. Its protein product is CASSATGTHGYTF. The rearrangement links TRBV9 to TRBJ1-2; TRBD1 aligns across 7 bases. The CDR3 consists of 13 residues. Germline CDR1 and CDR2: SGDLS and YYNGEE. Trimming at V came to 5 bases and at J to 6 bases, leaving 7 bases not matched to a gene.

V and J are TRBV19 and TRBJ1-5; D remains ambiguous. Germline V lookup: CDR1 LNHDA, CDR2 SQIVND (reference sequence). Trimming shortened V by 3 bases and J by 0 bases, and 9 bases separated the two germline ends. The CDR3 extends over 15 amino acids. CDR3: CASSILGSSNQPQHF. The DNA for the CDR3 is TGTGCCAGTAGTATCCTTGGTAGTAGCAATCAGCCCCAGCATTTT.

V gene TRBV27 combines with J gene TRBJ1-2; 7 positions match TRBD1. V gave up 5 bases and J gave up 6 bases; unmatched junction bases: 9. This CDR3 is built from 14 residues. The germline CDR1 and CDR2 sequences are MNHEY and SMNVEV (reference sequence). CDR3 loop: CASSATGILDGYTF. DNA of the CDR3: TGTGCCAGCAGTGCGACAGGGATCCTTGATGGCTACACCTTC.

The V gene is TRBV6-5, the J gene TRBJ1-3; D may be TRBD1 (6 bases). The CDR3 length is 15 residues. Trimming pared 4 bases from V and 1 base from J, leaving 11 bases between. Germline V CDR1 and CDR2: MNHEY, SVGAGI. The CDR3 sequence: CASSSQGMSGNTIYF. CDR3 DNA: TGTGCCAGCAGTTCCCAGGGGATGTCTGGAAACACCATATATTTT.

CDR3 in amino acids: CASRGTGETQYF. CDR3 sequence (DNA): TGTGCCAGCAGGGGGACAGGGGAGACCCAGTACTTC. The chain has TRBV2 and TRBJ2-5, with 9 bases matching TRBD1. The CDR3 has 12 residues. V shed 6 bases and J 5 bases; nucleotides not matched to a gene: 1. Germline assignment: CDR1 SNHLY and CDR2 FYNNEI.

The chain uses TRBV12-3 or TRBV12-4 and TRBJ1-1; D ambiguous. This CDR3 has 13 amino acids. The ends were cut back, 2 bases at V and 0 bases at J, with 4 bases in the middle. The CDR3 sequence: CASSLYMNTEAFF. CDR3 DNA: TGTGCCAGCAGTTTATACATGAACACTGAAGCTTTCTTT.

The V call is TRBV6-4, the J call TRBJ2-3; TRBD2 agrees at 8 bases. Germline lookup yields CDR1 MRHNA and CDR2 SNTAGT. J was trimmed by 6 bases and V by 11 bases; bases with no gene match: 16. The CDR3 extends over 15 amino acids. In DNA, the CDR3 is TGTGCCCCCGGACCCCCAACGACTAGCGACGATACGCAGTATTTT. It yields the protein CAPGPPTTSDDTQYF.